Below, 19 T cell receptor beta chains from the same sample are listed, as sequenced in a study of blood T cells in healthy people across ages (dated by TCRdb to 2015 to 2017). Library method: 5' RACE. Sequencing was carried out with an Illumina HiSeq 2500. A second PCR of roughly 7 to 11 cycles was performed with a sample-barcoded 5' primer and a J-beta primer mix. The public reads were quality trimmed at Q25 with fastp and then assembled into clones with MiXCR by TCRdb, keeping productive beta chains. One record per CDR3 amino acid sequence lists the most common genes and DNA. This sample holds hundreds of thousands of distinct CDR3 sequences; about 61% were observed only once. Of the sample, roughly 24% falls within the top ten clones. The specimen was blood. These receptors came from a man aged 35 to 55 in good health.

This chain uses TRBV20-1 with TRBJ2-1, with TRBD2 identical over 8 bases. The CDR3 has 12 amino acids. V gave up 8 bases and J gave up 6 bases; unmatched junction bases: 6. Per the germline V gene, CDR1 is DFQATT and CDR2 is SNEGSKA (reference sequence). The CDR3 region has the DNA TGCAGTACGGGAGGGCCCGGCAATGAGCAGTTCTTC. Translation gives CSTGGPGNEQFF.

This clonotype has at least ten counts. This rearrangement joins TRBV6-2 or TRBV6-3 to TRBJ2-4; D may be TRBD1 (6 bases). V dropped 4 bases and J dropped 0 bases, with 13 bases sitting between them. There are 16 residues in the CDR3. Germline loops: CDR1 MNHEY, CDR2 SVGEGT. CDR3 in DNA: TGTGCCAGCAGTTGGCGAGGGGGTATAGCCAAAAACATTCAGTACTTC. It codes for CASSWRGGIAKNIQYF.

The genes are TRBV3-1 and TRBJ2-7; D remains ambiguous. V was cut by 0 bases and J by 6 bases, with 12 bases left in between. The germline V gene has CDR1 LGHDT and CDR2 YNNKEL (reference sequence). There are 14 residues in the CDR3. The CDR3 DNA follows: TGTGCCAGCAGCCAAGAGGGCGGTTTCTCCGAGCAGTACTTC. Residues: CASSQEGGFSEQYF.

The chain combines TRBV4-1 with TRBJ2-5; D possibly matches TRBD1 or TRBD2 (6 bases each). The J call may be faulty, since TRBJ2-7 better matches the DNA end. The germline V gene has CDR1 MGHRA and CDR2 YSYEKL. The CDR3 is 18 amino acids. The CDR3 DNA is TGCGCCAGCAGCCAAGAGGGGGCGGTCGGGGGTAATAAAGGCGAGCAGTACTTC. This gives the protein CASSQEGAVGGNKGEQYF.

The chain combines TRBV10-3 with TRBJ2-5; 10 nucleotides agree with TRBD2. Losses at the gene ends were 2 bases for V and 4 bases for J; bases not matched to a gene: 4. CDR1 ENHRY and CDR2 SYGVKD come from the germline V gene. The CDR3 contains 15 residues. The CDR3 bases are TGTGCCATCAGTGAGAGCGGGGGGGCCGGAGAGACCCAGTACTTC. As protein: CAISESGGAGETQYF.

In its sample, this clonotype was seen a few times. This rearrangement joins TRBV27 to TRBJ2-1, with D possibly TRBD2 on 5 matching bases. The CDR3 consists of 13 residues. Germline lookup yields CDR1 MNHEY and CDR2 SMNVEV (reference sequence). Trimming removed 3 bases from V and 10 bases from J, with 13 bases in between. CDR3 coding DNA: TGTGCCAGCAGTTTGTCCCGCACGGGAGAGCAGTTCTTC. It is translated as CASSLSRTGEQFF.

This clonotype was seen more than once but under ten times. The junction and the germline gene differ at one end; a read error may be behind it. V is TRBV29-1 and J is TRBJ2-1; perhaps D is TRBD1 or TRBD2 (6 bases each). CDR1 is SQVTM, CDR2 ANQGSEA, per germline. The CDR3 runs 13 residues. For the CDR3, the DNA is TGCAGCGGTGAAGGGGGGCCAGTTGGGGAGCAGTTCTTC. Protein: CSGEGGPVGEQFF.

V gene TRBV28 combines with J gene TRBJ2-3; D call uncertain. Germline V gene data show CDR1 as MDHEN and CDR2 as SYDVKM. The CDR3 is 14 residues long. V lost 5 bases and J 0 bases, leaving 9 bases between the germline ends. The DNA of the CDR3 is TGTGCCAGCAGTCAACCGCGTAGCACAGATACGCAGTATTTT. Amino acid sequence: CASSQPRSTDTQYF.

A remark on this clonotype: At one of its ends the junction is not consistent with the germline gene, which may arise from a read error. V is TRBV4-1 and J is TRBJ2-4; TRBD1 is a possible D gene (5 bases). The CDR3 contains 16 residues. From germline, CDR1 is MGHRA and CDR2 YSYEKL. The CDR3 nucleotides are TGCGCCGGCAGCCTCAACTTTTGTGACAGTCGGAACATTCAGTACTTC. Its protein product is CAGSLNFCDSRNIQYF.

The chain has TRBV20-1 and TRBJ1-1; D is unresolved. The CDR3 has 13 residues. V was cut by 0 bases and J by 6 bases, with 11 bases left in between. Looked up from germline, CDR1 is DFQATT and CDR2 is SNEGSKA (reference sequence). The CDR3 DNA follows: TGCAGTGCTAGAGATCTCTGGGCCCCTGAAGCTTTCTTT. It yields the protein CSARDLWAPEAFF.

This clonotype came up a few times. The J gene is TRBJ2-3, the V gene TRBV12-3 or TRBV12-4; D is ambiguous. The germline V and J ends were trimmed by 3 bases and 0 bases, with 10 bases remaining between them. The CDR3 contains 15 residues. The CDR3 DNA follows: TGTGCCAGCAGTTTTGGACCCCAGAGCACAGATACGCAGTATTTT. Amino acids: CASSFGPQSTDTQYF.

The chain links TRBV3-1 to TRBJ2-7; D not resolved. The DNA end is more similar to TRBJ2-5, so the J call may be wrong. The CDR3 contains 13 residues. CDR1 and CDR2 from the germline V gene are LGHDT and YNNKEL (reference sequence). In nucleotides, the CDR3 is TGTGCCAGCAGCCAAACAAGGAAAGAGACCCAGTACTTC. Its protein is CASSQTRKETQYF.

As regards this clonotype: A junction boundary mismatches the germline segment, possibly from a read error. V gene TRBV9 combines with J gene TRBJ2-6; weak D call: TRBD1 (5 bases). The CDR3 loop spans 14 amino acids. Germline V gene data show CDR1 as SGDLS and CDR2 as YYNGEE. The DNA for the CDR3 is TGCCGCAGGGCACTCCACGGGGGGGCCAACGTCCTGACTTTC. It yields the protein CRRALHGGANVLTF.

This clonotype was detected a few times. J is TRBJ2-3 and V is TRBV28, with D uncertain. Germline loops: CDR1 MDHEN, CDR2 SYDVKM. V lost 6 bases and J 4 bases, leaving 20 bases between the germline ends. The CDR3 is 16 residues long. The CDR3: CASSSSSISLADTQYF. The CDR3 coding sequence is TGTGCCAGCAGCTCGAGTTCGATATCTTTGGCAGATACGCAGTATTTT.

Only a few counts were recorded for this clonotype. The chain recombines TRBV24-1 with TRBJ2-3; D gene ambiguous. Germline values: CDR1 KGHDR, CDR2 SFDVKD. Trimming removed 5 bases from V and 5 bases from J, with 10 bases in between. This CDR3 is 13 amino acids long. CDR3 nucleotide sequence: TGTGCCACCAGTGGGTTGACCGGAGATACGCAGTATTTT. Protein product: CATSGLTGDTQYF.

The rearrangement joins TRBV25-1 to TRBJ1-2, with D perhaps matching TRBD1 (5 bases). Germline V gene data show CDR1 as MGHDK and CDR2 as SYGVNS. Trimming pared 3 bases from V and 0 bases from J, leaving 8 bases between. This CDR3 has 14 amino acids. The CDR3 nucleotides read TGTGCCAGCAGTGAGACAGTCCCTAACTATGGCTACACCTTC. Amino acids: CASSETVPNYGYTF.

The chain has TRBV3-1 and TRBJ2-7; D might be TRBD2 (6 bases). CDR3 length: 14 residues. The V gene's germline CDR1 is LGHDT and CDR2 YNNKEL (reference sequence). V lost 5 bases and J 3 bases, leaving 14 bases between the germline ends. For the CDR3, the DNA is TGTGCCAGCAGCAACGCCGGGACTCTCTACGAGCAGTACTTC. Translation: CASSNAGTLYEQYF.

Only a few counts were recorded for this clonotype. The genes are TRBV29-1 and TRBJ2-7; 11 bases are shared with TRBD2. The CDR3 has 17 residues. V lost 6 bases and J lost 2; bases outside the gene matches: 15. Germline values: CDR1 SQVTM, CDR2 ANQGSEA. The CDR3 protein is CSVNGGRLAGSPYEQYF. The CDR3 nucleotides are TGCAGCGTCAATGGGGGGAGACTAGCGGGATCTCCCTACGAGCAGTACTTC.

This clonotype was counted between two and nine times. V and J are TRBV7-9 and TRBJ2-1; tentatively, D is TRBD2 (6 bases). Per the germline V gene, CDR1 is SEHNR and CDR2 is FQNEAQ (reference sequence). There are 15 residues in the CDR3. Trimming cost V 5 bases and J 6 bases, with 17 bases left between them. This CDR3 is CASSPFAGGANEQFF. The DNA of the CDR3 is TGTGCCAGCAGCCCCTTCGCCGGAGGGGCCAATGAGCAGTTCTTC.